The 20 T cell receptor beta chains given below trace back to one sample, sequenced in a study of vaccination effects on CD4 cells after COVID-19. ViraFEST used viral peptide pools to expand antigen-specific CD4+ T cells before sequencing. Culture proceeded for approximately 9 days, and CD4+ T cells were then isolated. Subjects were given two BNT162b2 or mRNA-1273 vaccine doses. No antigen has been identified for these receptors. The table came from immunoSEQ multiplex PCR; TCRdb's copy has only in-frame clones and leaves some out. The table records tens of thousands of clones, approximately 71% of them present only once. Here the sequenced sample was CD4+ T cells from PBMCs cultured with HCoV-NL63 spike peptides, taken after COVID-19 vaccination. The receptor set was obtained from a human donor who received a COVID-19 vaccine.

The chain joins TRBV7-2 to TRBJ2-1; D is possibly TRBD2 (6 bases). CDR1 is SGHTA and CDR2 is FQGNSA in the germline V gene. There are 18 residues in the CDR3. Trimming left V 1 base short and J 6 bases short, with 22 bases between. This CDR3 is CASSLVVQGGPLSNEQFF. CDR3 coding DNA: TGTGCCAGCAGCTTAGTCGTCCAGGGAGGCCCTTTGAGCAATGAGCAGTTCTTC.

In DNA, the CDR3 is TGTGCCAGCTCACCATTAAGGGCGGGAAACACCGGGGAGCTGTTTTTT. This encodes CASSPLRAGNTGELFF. The rearrangement uses TRBV18 and TRBJ2-2; perhaps TRBD2 as D (6 bases). V shed 2 bases and J shed 2 bases, with 12 bases lying between them. CDR1 is KGHSH, CDR2 LQKENI, per germline. The CDR3 length is 16 residues.

The chain combines TRBV4-1 with TRBJ1-2, with D unresolved. This CDR3 is 13 amino acids long. The germline V and J ends were trimmed by 4 bases and 0 bases, with 6 bases remaining between them. Germline V gene sequence: CDR1 MGHRA, CDR2 YSYEKL. DNA of the CDR3: TGCGCCAGCAGCCCTGACACTAACTATGGCTACACCTTC. It codes for CASSPDTNYGYTF.

J is TRBJ1-3 and V is TRBV6-1; D uncertain. CDR3 length: 16 residues. V lost 4 bases to trimming and J lost 0 bases, with 13 bases between them. Germline assignment: CDR1 MNHNS and CDR2 SASEGT. The CDR3 region is CASSAARITSGNTIYF. The CDR3 nucleotides read TGTGCCAGCAGTGCCGCACGGATAACCTCTGGAAACACCATATATTTT.

In nucleotides, the CDR3 is TGTGCCAGCAGCACGGGACTAGTTAACAATGAGCAGTTCTTC. It specifies CASSTGLVNNEQFF. V gene TRBV7-9 combines with J gene TRBJ2-1; TRBD2 aligns across 8 bases. Germline assignment: CDR1 SEHNR and CDR2 FQNEAQ (reference sequence). Trimming removed 5 bases from V and 5 bases from J; junction bases left unmatched: 5. The CDR3 runs to 14 residues.

The CDR3 sequence is CAWSVQRAYGPFPDTQYF. In DNA form, the CDR3 reads TGTGCCTGGAGTGTACAAAGGGCATACGGCCCCTTCCCAGATACGCAGTATTTT. This chain uses TRBV30 with TRBJ2-3; no reliable D call. The CDR3 contains 18 residues. V was cut by 0 bases and J by 4 bases, with 23 bases left in between. CDR1 is GTSNPN and CDR2 is SVGIG in the germline V gene (reference sequence).

The chain uses TRBV20-1 and TRBJ1-4; D may be TRBD1 (5 bases). V dropped 3 bases and J dropped 5 bases, with 10 bases sitting between them. The CDR3 is 13 residues long. CDR1 is DFQATT and CDR2 is SNEGSKA in the germline V gene (reference sequence). The DNA of the CDR3 is TGCAGTGCTAGTCTTGGGGCGAATGAAAAACTGTTTTTT. Protein: CSASLGANEKLFF.

This chain uses TRBV27 with TRBJ2-5; 8 nucleotides line up with TRBD1. Unmatched junction bases numbered 8, after V lost 6 bases and J lost 5 bases. This CDR3 comprises 14 residues. Germline CDR1 and CDR2: MNHEY and SMNVEV (reference sequence). This CDR3 is CASSDRGGVETQYF. CDR3 DNA: TGTGCCAGCAGCGACAGGGGCGGTGTGGAGACCCAGTACTTC.

The chain couples TRBV2 to TRBJ1-2; D is uncertain. Per the germline V gene, CDR1 is SNHLY and CDR2 is FYNNEI. The CDR3 is made up of 12 amino acids. Trimming stripped 7 bases from V and 0 bases from J, with 6 bases between. The chain's CDR3 is CASTVSNYGYTF. CDR3 bases: TGTGCCAGCACAGTTTCTAACTATGGCTACACCTTC. The whole variable domain, remainder taken from reference TRBV2 and TRBJ1-2, is EPEVTQTPSHQVTQMGQEVILRCVPISNHLYFYWYRQILGQKVEFLVSFYNNEISEKSEIFDDQFSVERPDGSNFTLKIRSTKLEDSAMYFCASTVSNYGYTFGSGTRLTVV.

This chain uses TRBV9 with TRBJ2-1, with 12 bases fitting TRBD2. Germline V CDR1 and CDR2: SGDLS, YYNGEE. This CDR3 has 18 amino acids. Unmatched junction bases numbered 6, after V lost 1 base and J lost 1 base. The CDR3 protein is CASSVTSGRTFSYNEQFF. In DNA, the CDR3 is TGTGCCAGCAGCGTAACTAGCGGGAGGACCTTTTCCTACAATGAGCAGTTCTTC.

This sequence joins TRBV21-1 and TRBJ2-3; whether TRBD2, the table's D call, matches the DNA was not checked. TRBV21-1 is listed as a pseudogene. This CDR3 has 15 residues. The CDR3 region has the DNA TGTGCCAGCAGCATTATATACGGAGCCACAGATACGCAGTATTTT. Encoded protein: CASSIIYGATDTQYF.

This sequence joins TRBV7-2 and TRBJ2-1; D remains unclear. The CDR3 loop spans 13 amino acids. Trimming removed 2 bases at V and 4 bases at J, with 6 bases between. The germline CDR1 and CDR2 sequences are SGHTA and FQGNSA. This CDR3 reads CASSLPEYNEQFF. The DNA of the CDR3 is TGTGCCAGCAGCTTACCAGAGTACAATGAGCAGTTCTTC. The entire variable domain, with the rest obtained from reference TRBV7-2 and TRBJ2-1, is as follows: GAGVSQSPSNKVTEKGKDVELRCDPISGHTALYWYRQSLGQGLEFLIYFQGNSAPDKSGLPSDRFSAERTGGSVSTLTIQRTQQEDSAVYLCASSLPEYNEQFFGPGTRLTVL.

The gene calls are TRBV7-8 and TRBJ2-2, with 15 bases identical to TRBD2. Per the germline V gene, CDR1 is SGHVS and CDR2 is FQNEAQ. The CDR3 extends over 17 amino acids. V gave up 3 bases and J gave up 7 bases; unmatched junction bases: 6. This chain's CDR3 is CASSFRTSGGAVGELFF. Written as DNA, the CDR3 is TGTGCCAGCAGCTTCCGGACTAGCGGGGGGGCCGTCGGGGAGCTGTTTTTT.

V gene TRBV5-8 combines with J gene TRBJ2-1; 9 bases are shared with TRBD2. V shed 4 bases, J shed 6 bases, and the junction held 11 bases outside the gene matches. Germline V gene data show CDR1 as SGHTS and CDR2 as YDEGEE. The CDR3 spans 16 residues. The chain's CDR3 is CASSGLRLAAINEQFF. The DNA of the CDR3 is TGTGCCAGCAGCGGACTGAGACTAGCGGCCATCAATGAGCAGTTCTTC.

In this sample, this clone turned up a few times. V gene TRBV4-1 combines with J gene TRBJ1-2; D remains ambiguous. CDR3 length: 14 amino acids. The germline V and J ends were trimmed by 0 bases and 7 bases, with 12 bases remaining between them. CDR1 and CDR2 from the germline V gene are MGHRA and YSYEKL. The CDR3 nucleotides read TGCGCCAGCAGCCAAGATAACGGGGTGGGTGGCTACACCTTC. Translated: CASSQDNGVGGYTF.

The gene calls are TRBV6-1 and TRBJ2-2; 10 bases line up with TRBD2. Germline V CDR1 and CDR2: MNHNS, SASEGT. This CDR3 spans 15 amino acids. V was pared by 2 bases and J by 3 bases, with 0 bases of the junction left unmatched. In DNA, the CDR3 is TGTGCCAGCAGTGAACTAGCGGGAGACACCGGGGAGCTGTTTTTT. Its translation is CASSELAGDTGELFF.

The chain couples TRBV14 to TRBJ2-7; the D gene is possibly TRBD1 (6 bases). Germline V CDR1 and CDR2: SGHDN, FVKESK. V was shortened by 4 bases and J by 4 bases, with 8 bases between the two germline ends. This CDR3 spans 12 amino acids. The CDR3 sequence is CASSPQGYEQYF. The CDR3 DNA follows: TGTGCCAGCAGCCCACAGGGTTACGAGCAGTACTTC.

This sequence joins TRBV5-1 and TRBJ2-7; D not certain. Germline CDR1 reads SGHRS; CDR2 reads YFSETQ. With 2 bases removed from V and 5 bases from J, the gap between germline ends came to 14 bases. The CDR3 runs to 14 residues. DNA of the CDR3: TGCGCCAGCAGCTTAGGCGGAAAGGGCGACGAGCAGTACTTC. Translated, it gives CASSLGGKGDEQYF.

This clone was seen only once. The rearrangement uses TRBV3-1 (or the pseudogene TRBV3-2) and TRBJ2-5; 8 bases fit TRBD2. CDR3 size: 16 residues. CDR1 is LGHDT and CDR2 is YNNKEL in the germline V gene (reference sequence). J was trimmed by 2 bases and V by 4 bases; bases with no gene match: 9. CDR3 sequence reads: CASSPGLLAAQETQYF. The CDR3 region has the DNA TGTGCCAGCAGCCCAGGGCTACTAGCGGCACAAGAGACCCAGTACTTC.

V gene TRBV27 combines with J gene TRBJ2-5, with D uncertain. Germline CDR1 MNHEY, CDR2 SMNVEV (reference sequence). This CDR3 contains 14 residues. The ends were cut back, 0 bases at V and 5 bases at J, with 10 bases in the middle. The CDR3 region is CASSLSGLVETQYF. The CDR3 DNA sequence: TGTGCCAGCAGTTTATCAGGGTTGGTGGAGACCCAGTACTTC.